A selection of T cell receptor beta chains follows, all from one sample in a study of blood T cells in healthy people across ages. TCRdb re-analysed the 5' RACE reads in MiXCR, keeping a single row per CDR3 protein. Of about 970,000 distinct CDR3 sequences in the sample, roughly 50% were seen once. The sample taken for sequencing was blood. The origin of the receptors is an older woman in good health. The CDR3 runs from the conserved cysteine through the conserved F or W. A D gene is named only where the DNA matches it firmly. Only part of the rows carry a size: once, few, many, or a class if the clone is expanded.

abundance	j_gene	v_gene	d_gene	CDR3aa	CDR3nt
.	TRBJ2-5	TRBV7-7	TRBD1	CASRVATGTETQYF	TGTGCCAGCAGAGTCGCGACAGGGACGGAGACCCAGTACTTC
few	TRBJ2-7	TRBV20-1	.	CSAREVGYEQYF	TGCAGTGCTAGAGAGGTTGGCTACGAGCAGTACTTC
few	TRBJ2-1	TRBV4-3	TRBD2	CASSQDGTSGPETFF	TGCGCCAGCAGCCAAGACGGGACTAGCGGACCAGAAACGTTCTTC
.	TRBJ2-1	TRBV7-8	TRBD2	CASSFWGSGDNEQFF	TGTGCCAGCAGCTTTTGGGGCAGCGGGGACAATGAGCAGTTCTTC
.	TRBJ2-5	TRBV28	.	CASRAAGLQETQYF	TGTGCCAGCAGAGCCGCAGGCTTACAAGAGACCCAGTACTTC
.	TRBJ2-2	TRBV29-1	.	CSVKLGSNTGELFF	TGCAGCGTTAAGTTAGGGTCGAACACCGGGGAGCTGTTTTTT
.	TRBJ2-3	TRBV28	TRBD2	CASSFLSAGGTTDTQYF	TGTGCCAGCAGTTTTCTGTCTGCGGGAGGGACAACAGATACGCAGTATTTT
.	TRBJ2-7	TRBV5-6	TRBD1	CASSLWGTENSDEQYF	TGTGCCAGCAGCTTGTGGGGGACAGAAAACTCCGACGAGCAGTACTTC
.	TRBJ2-7	TRBV29-1	TRBD2	CSARLAGTAYEQYF	TGCAGCGCCCGACTAGCGGGCACAGCCTACGAGCAGTACTTC
.	TRBJ2-1	TRBV5-1	.	CASSWPGTGSYNEQFF	TGCGCCAGCAGCTGGCCCGGGACTGGCTCCTACAATGAGCAGTTCTTC
.	TRBJ1-1	TRBV11-2	.	CASSLGGPAAEAFF	TGTGCCAGCAGCTTAGGTGGGCCCGCAGCTGAAGCTTTCTTT
.	TRBJ2-7	TRBV7-2	.	CASSYGPIEQYF	TGTGCCAGCAGCTACGGGCCTATTGAGCAGTACTTC
few	TRBJ1-2	TRBV4-2	TRBD1	CASSQDRPDRGYGYTF	TGTGCCAGCAGCCAAGATCGTCCGGACAGGGGCTATGGCTACACCTTC
.	TRBJ2-3	TRBV2	TRBD1	CASTLGQGGTDTQYF	TGTGCCAGCACCCTAGGACAGGGGGGCACAGATACGCAGTATTTT
.	TRBJ2-3	TRBV7-2	TRBD2	CASPGTSGTDTQYF	TGTGCCAGCCCCGGGACTAGCGGCACAGATACGCAGTATTTT
many	TRBJ2-7	TRBV5-1	.	CASSLGASYEQYF	TGCGCCAGCAGCCTGGGGGCCTCCTACGAGCAGTACTTC
.	TRBJ2-5	TRBV11-2	TRBD2	CASSLGTSGPEEETQYF	TGTGCCAGCAGCCTCGGGACTAGCGGGCCAGAAGAAGAGACCCAGTACTTC
few	TRBJ2-1	TRBV9	TRBD2	CASSYTSGSNEQFF	TGTGCCAGCAGCTATACTAGCGGGAGTAATGAGCAGTTCTTC
few	TRBJ2-2	TRBV4-1	.	CASSQNPNTGELFF	TGCGCCAGCAGCCAAAATCCGAACACCGGGGAGCTGTTTTTT
.	TRBJ2-4	TRBV6-1	.	CASSDTSGREQYF	TGTGCCAGCAGTGATACGAGTGGTCGGGAGCAGTACTTC
.	TRBJ2-3	TRBV2	.	CASSDRWGPDTQYF	TGTGCCAGCAGTGATCGGTGGGGCCCAGATACGCAGTATTTT
.	TRBJ1-3	TRBV12-3/TRBV12-4	.	CASSFYGSGNTIYF	TGTGCCAGCAGTTTCTACGGCTCTGGAAACACCATATATTTT
few	TRBJ2-7	TRBV27	TRBD2	CASSQGVAGVEQYF	TGTGCCAGCAGTCAAGGCGTAGCGGGAGTCGAGCAGTACTTC
.	TRBJ2-7	TRBV20-1	.	CSAPLDPTSYEQYF	TGCAGTGCTCCCCTGGACCCAACCTCCTACGAGCAGTACTTC
few	TRBJ1-2	TRBV6-6	TRBD1	CASSFYGDREGYGYTF	TGTGCCAGCAGTTTCTACGGCGACAGGGAGGGCTATGGCTACACCTTC
.	TRBJ1-2	TRBV6-5	.	CASSSAKNYGYTF	TGTGCCAGTTCGTCAGCGAAGAACTATGGCTACACCTTC
few	TRBJ1-4	TRBV4-1	.	CASSLLQGTNEKLFF	TGCGCCAGCAGCCTCCTACAGGGAACTAATGAAAAACTGTTTTTT
few	TRBJ2-5	TRBV11-1	.	CASSLAGNSETQYF	TGTGCCAGCAGCTTGGCAGGGAACTCGGAGACCCAGTACTTC
few	TRBJ2-3	TRBV15	.	CATSRDAGSDTQYF	TGTGCCACCAGCAGAGATGCGGGGTCAGATACGCAGTATTTT
.	TRBJ1-2	TRBV20-1	TRBD1	CSAPSKGTDRTYGYTF	TGCAGTGCTCCCTCGAAGGGGACAGACAGGACCTATGGCTACACCTTC
.	TRBJ2-7	TRBV5-6	TRBD2	CASSFLREYEQYF	TGTGCCAGCAGCTTTCTGCGGGAGTACGAGCAGTACTTC
.	TRBJ2-7	TRBV20-1	.	CSARSNYEQYF	TGCAGTGCTAGGTCTAACTACGAGCAGTACTTC
few	TRBJ2-5	TRBV10-3	.	CAISESVKGETQYF	TGTGCCATCAGTGAGTCGGTGAAAGGAGAGACCCAGTACTTC
.	TRBJ2-7	TRBV7-2	TRBD2	CASSLDATSGYEQYF	TGTGCCAGCAGCTTAGATGCGACTAGCGGCTACGAGCAGTACTTC
few	TRBJ2-7	TRBV12-3/TRBV12-4	TRBD1	CASTQGDPSSYEQYF	TGTGCCAGCACCCAGGGGGACCCGAGCTCCTACGAGCAGTACTTC
few	TRBJ2-7	TRBV14	.	CASSQGLEQYF	TGTGCCAGCAGCCAAGGTCTCGAGCAGTACTTC
.	TRBJ2-1	TRBV7-3	TRBD2	CASSTGLADYNEQFF	TGTGCCAGCAGCACGGGACTAGCGGATTACAATGAGCAGTTCTTC
.	TRBJ2-1	TRBV12-3/TRBV12-4	.	CASSFWASSYNEQFF	TGTGCCAGCAGTTTTTGGGCCAGCTCCTACAATGAGCAGTTCTTC
.	TRBJ1-2	TRBV25-1	.	CASSASGAGGYTF	TGTGCCAGCAGTGCATCCGGGGCCGGAGGCTACACCTTC
.	TRBJ2-7	TRBV20-1	TRBD2	CSARDPLAGWTYEQYF	TGCAGTGCTAGAGACCCTTTAGCGGGCTGGACCTACGAGCAGTACTTC
few	TRBJ2-5	TRBV29-1	.	CSVGLDSSFGGTQYF	TGCAGCGTTGGACTAGATAGCTCCTTTGGTGGGACCCAGTACTTC
few	TRBJ2-6	TRBV29-1	.	CSVKAANRVSGANVLTF	TGCAGCGTAAAGGCCGCTAACAGGGTCTCTGGGGCCAACGTCCTGACTTTC
few	TRBJ2-1	TRBV29-1	TRBD1	CSVGQVRYEQFF	TGCAGCGTGGGACAGGTGAGGTATGAGCAGTTCTTC
many	TRBJ2-3	TRBV29-1	.	CSVQGTDTQYF	TGCAGCGTACAGGGAACAGATACGCAGTATTTT
once	TRBJ1-5	TRBV28	.	CASSRTGTQYQPQHF	TGTGCCAGCAGTAGAACCGGGACACAGTATCAGCCCCAGCATTTT
once	TRBJ2-4	TRBV11-2	.	CTSSTRDRQYF	TGTACCAGCAGCACACGGGATCGGCAGTACTTC
.	TRBJ2-7	TRBV4-1	TRBD1	CASSQVGGTGEATYEQYF	TGCGCCAGCAGCCAAGTAGGAGGGACAGGGGAAGCAACCTACGAGCAGTACTTC
.	TRBJ1-6	TRBV20-1	.	CSGGTGNSSLHF	TGCAGTGGGGGGACGGGGAATTCATCCCTCCACTTT
.	TRBJ2-7	TRBV6-2/TRBV6-3	.	CASSQTGQKSYEQYF	TGTGCCAGCAGCCAAACCGGACAGAAATCCTACGAGCAGTACTTC
few	TRBJ2-7	TRBV27	TRBD1	CASSSGQVTYEQYF	TGTGCCAGCAGTTCCGGACAGGTAACCTACGAGCAGTACTTC
.	TRBJ2-3	TRBV18	.	CASSPGYASTDTQYF	TGTGCCAGCTCACCAGGGTATGCTAGCACAGATACGCAGTATTTT
.	TRBJ2-5	TRBV20-1	TRBD1	CSARTGGPQETQYF	TGCAGTGCTAGGACAGGGGGCCCACAAGAGACCCAGTACTTC
.	TRBJ2-1	TRBV29-1	.	CSVRILSEQFF	TGCAGCGTCCGTATTTTAAGTGAGCAGTTCTTC
few	TRBJ2-1	TRBV14	TRBD2	CASSPLAGGEQFF	TGTGCCAGCAGCCCACTAGCGGGAGGTGAGCAGTTCTTC
.	TRBJ1-2	TRBV3-1	.	CASSQEKGLGGYTF	TGTGCCAGCAGCCAAGAAAAGGGTTTGGGCGGCTACACCTTC
many	TRBJ2-4	TRBV27	.	CASIGGGNNIQYF	TGTGCCAGCATTGGGGGCGGGAACAACATTCAGTACTTC
once	TRBJ1-6	TRBV18	TRBD1	CASSPGQGVGNSPLHF	TGTGCCAGCTCACCGGGACAGGGGGTTGGTAATTCACCCCTCCACTTT
.	TRBJ2-1	TRBV4-1	.	CASRQAGFGEQFF	TGCGCCAGCAGGCAAGCGGGTTTTGGTGAGCAGTTCTTC
few	TRBJ2-7	TRBV7-2	.	CASSLEWSSYEQYF	TGTGCCAGCAGCTTAGAGTGGAGCTCCTACGAGCAGTACTTC
once	TRBJ2-3	TRBV4-3	TRBD2	CASSQERSGGTSTDTQYF	TGCGCCAGCAGCCAAGAGAGGTCCGGGGGGACTAGCACAGATACGCAGTATTTT